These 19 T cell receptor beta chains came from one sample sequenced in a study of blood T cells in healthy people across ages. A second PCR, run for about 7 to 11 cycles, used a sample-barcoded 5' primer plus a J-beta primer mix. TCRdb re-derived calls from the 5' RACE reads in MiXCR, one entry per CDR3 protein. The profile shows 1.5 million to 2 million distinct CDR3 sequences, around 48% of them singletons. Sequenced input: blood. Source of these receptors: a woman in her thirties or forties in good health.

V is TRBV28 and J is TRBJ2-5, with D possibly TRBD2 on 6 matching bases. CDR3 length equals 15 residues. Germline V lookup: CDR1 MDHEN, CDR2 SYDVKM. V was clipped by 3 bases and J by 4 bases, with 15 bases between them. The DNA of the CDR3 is TGTGCCAGCAGTTTTATTAGGAGGGGTGGAGAGACCCAGTACTTC. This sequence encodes CASSFIRRGGETQYF.

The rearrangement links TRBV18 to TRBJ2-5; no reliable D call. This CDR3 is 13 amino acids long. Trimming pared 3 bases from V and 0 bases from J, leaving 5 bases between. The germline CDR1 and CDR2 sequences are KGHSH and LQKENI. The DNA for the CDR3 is TGTGCCAGCTCACCGAGACACCAAGAGACCCAGTACTTC. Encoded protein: CASSPRHQETQYF.

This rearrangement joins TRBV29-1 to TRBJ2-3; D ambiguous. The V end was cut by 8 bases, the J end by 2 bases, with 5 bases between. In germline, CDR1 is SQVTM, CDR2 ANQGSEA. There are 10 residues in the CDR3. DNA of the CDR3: TGCAGCCCGTCCACAGATACGCAGTATTTT. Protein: CSPSTDTQYF.

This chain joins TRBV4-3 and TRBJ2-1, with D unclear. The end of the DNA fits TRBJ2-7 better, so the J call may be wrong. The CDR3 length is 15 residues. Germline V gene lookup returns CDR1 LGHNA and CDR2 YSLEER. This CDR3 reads CASSQDNGAYNEQYF. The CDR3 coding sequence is TGCGCCAGCAGCCAAGATAATGGAGCCTACAATGAGCAGTACTTC.

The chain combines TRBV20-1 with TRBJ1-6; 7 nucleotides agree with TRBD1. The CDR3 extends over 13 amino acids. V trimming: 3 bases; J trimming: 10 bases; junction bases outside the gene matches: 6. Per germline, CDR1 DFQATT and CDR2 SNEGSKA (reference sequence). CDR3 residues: CSASDRVGSPLHF. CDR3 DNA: TGCAGTGCTAGTGACAGGGTCGGGTCACCCCTCCACTTT.

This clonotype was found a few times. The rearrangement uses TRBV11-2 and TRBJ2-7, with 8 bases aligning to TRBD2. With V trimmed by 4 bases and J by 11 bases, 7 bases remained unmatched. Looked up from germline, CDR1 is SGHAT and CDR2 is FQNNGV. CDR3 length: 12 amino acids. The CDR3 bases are TGTGCCAGCAGCTCCCCTTTCGGGGGGGAGTACTTC. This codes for CASSSPFGGEYF. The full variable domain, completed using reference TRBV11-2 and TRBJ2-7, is EAGVAQSPRYKIIEKRQSVAFWCNPISGHATLYWYQQILGQGPKLLIQFQNNGVVDDSQLPKDRFSAERLKGVDSTLKIQPAKLEDSAVYLCASSSPFGGEYFGPGTRLTVT.

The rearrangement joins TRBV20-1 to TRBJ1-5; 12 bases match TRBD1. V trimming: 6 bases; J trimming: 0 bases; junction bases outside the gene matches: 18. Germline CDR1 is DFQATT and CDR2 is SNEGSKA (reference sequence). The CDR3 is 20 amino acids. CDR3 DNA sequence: TGCAGTGCCGTATGGCGGGACAGGGGGCTCGGGCCCTATAGCAATCAGCCCCAGCATTTT. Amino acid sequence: CSAVWRDRGLGPYSNQPQHF.

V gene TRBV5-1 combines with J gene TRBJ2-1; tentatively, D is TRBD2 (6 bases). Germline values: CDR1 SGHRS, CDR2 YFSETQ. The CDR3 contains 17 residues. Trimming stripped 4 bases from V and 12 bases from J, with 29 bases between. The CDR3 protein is CASSGPLRDAGNQGQFF. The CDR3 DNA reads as TGCGCCAGCAGCGGGCCCCTTCGGGACGCGGGAAATCAGGGGCAGTTCTTC.

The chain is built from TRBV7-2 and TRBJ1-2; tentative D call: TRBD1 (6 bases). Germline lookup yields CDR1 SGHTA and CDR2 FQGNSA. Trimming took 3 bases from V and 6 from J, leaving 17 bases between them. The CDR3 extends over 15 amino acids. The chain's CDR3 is CASSFGRGGRNGYTF. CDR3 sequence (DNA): TGTGCCAGCAGCTTCGGGAGGGGGGGCCGAAATGGCTACACCTTC.

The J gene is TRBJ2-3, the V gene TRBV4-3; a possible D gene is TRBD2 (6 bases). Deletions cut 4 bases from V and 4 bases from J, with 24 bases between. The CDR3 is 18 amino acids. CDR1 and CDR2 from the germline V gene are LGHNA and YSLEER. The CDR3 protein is CASSLDPPLRGLSDTQYF. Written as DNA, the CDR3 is TGCGCCAGCAGCCTCGACCCACCCCTGCGGGGATTGTCAGATACGCAGTATTTT.

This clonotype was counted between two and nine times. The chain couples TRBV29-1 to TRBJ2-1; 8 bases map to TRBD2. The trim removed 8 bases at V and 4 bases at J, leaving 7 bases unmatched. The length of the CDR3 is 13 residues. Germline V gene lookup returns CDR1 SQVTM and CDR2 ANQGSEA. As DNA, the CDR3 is TGCAGCTCTACGGGAGGGGGATACAATGAGCAGTTCTTC. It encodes CSSTGGGYNEQFF.

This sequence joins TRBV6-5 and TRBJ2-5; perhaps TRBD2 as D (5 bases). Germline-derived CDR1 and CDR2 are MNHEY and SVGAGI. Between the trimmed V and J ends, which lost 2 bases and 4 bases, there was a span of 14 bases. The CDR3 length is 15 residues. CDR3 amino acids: CASSYRRGQRETQYF. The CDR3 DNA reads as TGTGCCAGCAGTTACCGGAGAGGGCAGAGAGAGACCCAGTACTTC.

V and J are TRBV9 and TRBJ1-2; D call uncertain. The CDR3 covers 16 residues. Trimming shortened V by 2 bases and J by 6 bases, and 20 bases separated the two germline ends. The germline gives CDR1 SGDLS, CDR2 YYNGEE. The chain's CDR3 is CASSVGKRMDLNGYTF. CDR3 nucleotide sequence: TGTGCCAGCAGCGTGGGAAAAAGGATGGACCTAAATGGCTACACCTTC.

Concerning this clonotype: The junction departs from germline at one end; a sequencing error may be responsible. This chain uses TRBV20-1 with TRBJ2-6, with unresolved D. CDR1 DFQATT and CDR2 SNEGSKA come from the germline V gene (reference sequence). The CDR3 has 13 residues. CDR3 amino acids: CSARAWGANVLTF. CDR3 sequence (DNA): TGCAGTGCGAGAGCTTGGGGGGCCAACGTCCTGACTTTC.

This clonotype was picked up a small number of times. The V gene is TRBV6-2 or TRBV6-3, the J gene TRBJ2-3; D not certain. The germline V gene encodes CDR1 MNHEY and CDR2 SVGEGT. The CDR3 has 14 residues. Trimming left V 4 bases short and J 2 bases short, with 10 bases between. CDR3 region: CASSLSSFTDTQYF. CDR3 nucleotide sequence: TGTGCCAGCAGTTTGTCGAGCTTCACAGATACGCAGTATTTT.

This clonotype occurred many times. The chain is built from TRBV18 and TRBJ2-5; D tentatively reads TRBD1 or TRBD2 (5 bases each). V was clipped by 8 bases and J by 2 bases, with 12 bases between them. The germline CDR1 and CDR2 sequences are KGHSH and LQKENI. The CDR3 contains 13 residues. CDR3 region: CASSPGRQETQYF. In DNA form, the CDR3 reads TGTGCCAGCAGCCCGGGACGGCAAGAGACCCAGTACTTC.

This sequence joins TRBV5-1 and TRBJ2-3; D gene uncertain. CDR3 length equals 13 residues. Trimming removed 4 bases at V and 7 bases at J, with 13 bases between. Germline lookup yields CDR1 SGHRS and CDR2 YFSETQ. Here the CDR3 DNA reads TGCGCCAGCAGCGTCGACACGGCCAATACGCAGTATTTT. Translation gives CASSVDTANTQYF.

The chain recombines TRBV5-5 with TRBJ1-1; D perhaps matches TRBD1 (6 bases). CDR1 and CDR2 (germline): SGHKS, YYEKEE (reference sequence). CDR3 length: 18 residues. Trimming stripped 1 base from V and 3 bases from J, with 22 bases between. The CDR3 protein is CASSLIATGSPGDTEAFF. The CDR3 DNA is TGTGCCAGCAGCTTGATCGCGACAGGCAGCCCTGGGGACACTGAAGCTTTCTTT.

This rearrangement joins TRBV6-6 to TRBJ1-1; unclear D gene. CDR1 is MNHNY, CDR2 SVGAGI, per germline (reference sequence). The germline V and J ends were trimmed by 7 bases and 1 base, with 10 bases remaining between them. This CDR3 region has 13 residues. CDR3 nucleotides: TGTGCCAGCAAACTAACTGGGAACACTGAAGCTTTCTTT. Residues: CASKLTGNTEAFF.